One sample yielded the 13 T cell receptor beta chains listed below, sequenced in a study of blood T cell repertoires in COVID-19. Method: immunoSEQ multiplex PCR; TCRdb's copy keeps in-frame clones and lacks some. The repertoire consists of around 60,000 clones, with 90% occurring once and the leading ten covering about 13%. The specimen was peripheral blood. These receptors were taken from a man aged 55 to 70 with active COVID-19.

The J gene is TRBJ2-5, the V gene TRBV14, with D unresolved. CDR1 is SGHDN, CDR2 FVKESK, per germline. The CDR3 is 11 residues long. Deletions cut 1 base from V and 8 bases from J, with 5 bases between. In DNA, the CDR3 is TGTGCCAGCAGCCAAGGTTTAACCCAGTACTTC. Its translation is CASSQGLTQYF.

This clone came up once. CDR3: CASKGTSIPEAFF. As DNA, the CDR3 is TGTGCCAGCAAGGGGACTTCGATCCCTGAAGCTTTCTTT. The V call is TRBV28, the J call TRBJ1-1; weak D call: TRBD1 (5 bases). Germline CDR1 is MDHEN and CDR2 is SYDVKM. Trimming removed 7 bases at V and 6 bases at J, with 15 bases between. The CDR3 contains 13 residues.

V and J are TRBV9 and TRBJ2-7; D is ambiguous. Between the trimmed V and J ends, which lost 3 bases and 5 bases, there was a span of 15 bases. Germline CDR1 reads SGDLS; CDR2 reads YYNGEE. The CDR3 length is 14 residues. The CDR3 coding sequence is TGTGCCAGCAGCGCTGAATCTAGTTTCGACGAGCAGTACTTC. Protein product: CASSAESSFDEQYF.

The chain has TRBV4-3 and TRBJ2-1; 12 bases are shared with TRBD2. The CDR3 length is 15 residues. Germline V CDR1 and CDR2: LGHNA, YSLEER. J was trimmed by 3 bases and V by 4 bases; bases with no gene match: 1. The CDR3 protein is CASSRTSGDYNEQFF. CDR3 coding DNA: TGCGCCAGCAGCCGGACTAGCGGGGACTACAATGAGCAGTTCTTC.

The V and J genes are TRBV5-1 and TRBJ2-5; no firm D call. Germline V lookup: CDR1 SGHRS, CDR2 YFSETQ. Trimming took 0 bases from V and 4 from J, leaving 7 bases between them. The CDR3 runs to 13 residues. The CDR3 DNA reads TGCGCCAGCAGCTTGGACCGAGCAGAGACCCAGTACTTC. The encoded protein is CASSLDRAETQYF.

The genes are TRBV9 and TRBJ2-6; D possibly corresponds to TRBD1 (6 bases). Trimming cost V 4 bases and J 1 base, with 18 bases left between them. CDR1 is SGDLS, CDR2 YYNGEE, per germline. The CDR3 contains 18 residues. The CDR3 sequence is CASSTRGGGGSGANVLTF. The DNA for the CDR3 is TGTGCCAGCAGCACTCGAGGGGGTGGTGGTTCTGGGGCCAACGTCCTGACTTTC. The full variable domain, its missing parts supplied by reference TRBV9 and TRBJ2-6, is DSGVTQTPKHLITATGQRVTLRCSPRSGDLSVYWYQQSLDQGLQFLIQYYNGEERAKGNILERFSAQQFPDLHSELNLSSLELGDSALYFCASSTRGGGGSGANVLTFGAGSRLTVL.

The genes are TRBV11-2 and TRBJ1-5, with D hard to call. CDR1 and CDR2 from the germline V gene are SGHAT and FQNNGV. Trimming took 10 bases from V and 9 from J, leaving 22 bases between them. This CDR3 is built from 14 residues. In DNA form, the CDR3 reads TGTGCCAACGTAGGTGGGCAACCGATCCGGCCCCAGCATTTT. Protein: CANVGGQPIRPQHF.

The chain carries TRBV29-1 and TRBJ1-1; D remains unclear. From germline, CDR1 is SQVTM and CDR2 ANQGSEA. This CDR3 has 12 amino acids. Deletions cut 4 bases from V and 1 base from J, with 7 bases between. Written as DNA, the CDR3 is TGCAGCGTTGGGAGGGCGAACACTGAAGCTTTCTTT. It is translated as CSVGRANTEAFF.

The chain couples TRBV19 to TRBJ2-7; 7 bases are a match to TRBD2. Germline V gives CDR1 LNHDA, CDR2 SQIVND (reference sequence). J was trimmed by 5 bases and V by 1 base; bases with no gene match: 5. The CDR3 sequence is 14 residues long. DNA for the CDR3: TGTGCCAGTAGTATAGGGGGAGGGAAGAACGAGCAGTACTTC. Translating it yields CASSIGGGKNEQYF.

This clone was recorded a few times. The gene calls are TRBV7-2 and TRBJ1-6; a possible D gene is TRBD1 (6 bases). Trimming took off 7 bases at V and 7 bases at J, with 11 bases between the two ends. Germline V gene lookup returns CDR1 SGHTA and CDR2 FQGNSA. The CDR3 is 13 residues long. The CDR3 nucleotides read TGTGCCAGCACGCAGGGGAAAAATTCACCCCTCCACTTT. Amino acid sequence: CASTQGKNSPLHF. The full variable domain, with the rest looked up from reference TRBV7-2 and TRBJ1-6, is GAGVSQSPSNKVTEKGKDVELRCDPISGHTALYWYRQSLGQGLEFLIYFQGNSAPDKSGLPSDRFSAERTGGSVSTLTIQRTQQEDSAVYLCASTQGKNSPLHFGNGTRLTVT.

DNA of the CDR3: TGTGCCAGCAGCGCGAGACCGGGACAGGGAGTCGGGAGTTACAATGAGCAGTTCTTC. Encoded protein: CASSARPGQGVGSYNEQFF. V and J are TRBV9 and TRBJ2-1; 9 nucleotides agree with TRBD1. Germline V gene sequence: CDR1 SGDLS, CDR2 YYNGEE. This CDR3 is built from 19 residues. Germline trimming cut 3 bases from V and 4 bases from J; bases unmatched to any gene: 17.

This sequence joins TRBV3-1 (or the pseudogene TRBV3-2) and TRBJ1-2; D remains unclear. From germline, CDR1 is LGHDT and CDR2 YNNKEL (reference sequence). The CDR3 loop spans 13 amino acids. Trimming left V 5 bases short and J 2 bases short, with 9 bases between. CDR3 protein: CASSVGQNYGYTF. The CDR3 DNA sequence: TGTGCCAGCAGCGTGGGCCAGAACTATGGCTACACCTTC.

The chain links TRBV18 to TRBJ2-2; D gene ambiguous. This CDR3 has 15 amino acids. The germline V gene has CDR1 KGHSH and CDR2 LQKENI. V lost 3 bases and J 0 bases, leaving 8 bases between the germline ends. Here the CDR3 DNA reads TGTGCCAGCTCACCGGCGGTAGCGAACACCGGGGAGCTGTTTTTT. Amino acids: CASSPAVANTGELFF.